This T cell receptor (beta chain) was captured by sequencing in a study of shared clonotypes between healthy human individuals (dated by TCRdb to about 2020). Regarding the research as a whole: Three men and two women, aged 18 to 49 years, made up the cohort. For each donor, CD4 naive and CD4 memory were each given three plates, CD8 naive was given two plates, and CD8 memory was given one plate. To estimate repertoire size and how much clonotypes are shared between individuals, the study performed deep sequencing of blood TCR repertoires from five healthy adults. Libraries were prepared and TCR repertoires were sequenced by different laboratories using diverse techniques, in order to increase sequencing depth and limit assay-specific biases. Between about 0.9 and 10 billion PBMCs per donor were obtained by leukapheresis. What the study reported, not specific to this receptor: Sampling was limited to blood, and TCR repertoires in tissue likely differ from TCR repertoires in blood. Based on pairwise subsampling, the degree of clonotype sharing among donors was expected to be affected by sequencing depth. Larger estimated clonotype richness was generally found for naive subsets than for memory subsets. Incomplete sequencing was indicated by rarefaction of sorted-subset datasets, despite the large sequencing depth. The genetic and exposure-history diversity represented was limited by the small number of donors. Across four donors, around 5% of naive CD4, approximately 4% of naive CD8, under 2.5% of memory CD4, and under 0.45% of memory CD8 clonotypes were shared. Compared with non-shared clonotypes, clonotypes shared by all four sorted-subset donors had higher generation probabilities.

The CDR3 holds 11 amino acids from the cysteine to the phenylalanine. Left in the record is the CDR3 DNA by itself, 33 bases read in frame from the first base. The germline V gene (reference sequence) specifies GTSNPN as CDR1 and SVGIG as CDR2. Healthy HIV-negative adults with no recently reported acute infections or vaccinations were included as donors. Only Caucasian adults living in Nashville, Tennessee, USA were represented among the donors. CD8 memory samples combined magnetically selected CD45RO+ cells with CCR7-negative CD45RA+ effector memory (TemRA) cells. Blood was collected by leukapheresis, and PBMCs were isolated by Ficoll-Histopaque density gradient centrifugation and then cryopreserved in liquid nitrogen vapor phase. Analytical flow cytometry was used to check the purity and quantity of each magnetically sorted T cell population. Genomic DNA was isolated from every sorted fraction and measured by UV absorbance on a Nanodrop 2000c.

Remarks on this clone: Its specific antigen is unknown. Per-nucleotide qualities are absent, and no much larger clonotype sits a single base away.

Using the deep immunoSEQ assay, TCR CDR3 regions were amplified from genomic DNA by multiplex PCR. Extracted genomic DNA from each cell subset was distributed evenly across all wells of several immunoSEQ 96-well plates, and each plate was treated as a replicate. For sorted subsets, each replicate PCR was loaded with about 200 ng genomic DNA, equivalent to about 30,000 T cell genomes. Purified libraries were quantified with a Qubit 3.0 fluorometer, sized on a Bioanalyzer 2100, and re-quantified with the KAPA Library Quantification kit. A separate single-read 150-cycle Illumina NextSeq 550 flow cell was used to sequence each immunoSEQ 96-well plate. The authors processed their data as follows. Because the immunoSEQ output held only junctional sequences and lacked quality scores, the filtering could not match the filtering applied to full-length reads. To assign V/J genes and CDR3, sequences were annotated using PyIR, a Python wrapper for IgBLAST v1.9, with IMGT germline references. Reads were removed for weak V/J assignments (E-value above 1e-6), missing CDR3, stop codons, out-of-frame junctions, or ambiguous translated residues. A V3J clonotype was defined by an identical inferred V gene, J gene, and CDR3 amino acid sequence. The percentage overlap between two repertoires was calculated by dividing the number of shared unique clonotypes by the size of the smaller repertoire. Richness of each repertoire was evaluated using RTK rarefaction, the Chao1 estimator, and Recon v2.1 estimates of unobserved clonotypes. For all TCRbeta clonotypes obtained by the gDNA method from several donors, generation probabilities were computed with OLGA. As stored in TCRdb, this immuneACCESS dataset retains in-frame rearrangements with V and J assigned. A fraction of the clones does not appear; measured against another copy, unresolved V genes explain less than half of the discrepancy, and the remainder lacks a known reason. The V and J calls and clone size come from that table; D and trimming were worked out from the DNA. A total of 100,000 to 120,000 clones appear in this sample, 55% to 80% of them only once. The ten most abundant clones make up roughly 25% of the sample.

The sequence links TRBV30 to TRBJ2-5; no D gene can be assigned with confidence. The better agreement between TRBJ2-7 and the DNA end casts doubt on the J call. The clonotype comes from a woman aged 25-40 years in good health. Material for sequencing was memory CD8+ T cells sorted from blood. The meaning of the sample's cell subset or site label: CD45RO+ cells pooled with CCR7-negative TemRA cells. This receptor carries the CDR3 CAWSVRYEQYF. The nucleotides are TGTGCCTGGAGTGTAAGGTACGAGCAGTACTTC.